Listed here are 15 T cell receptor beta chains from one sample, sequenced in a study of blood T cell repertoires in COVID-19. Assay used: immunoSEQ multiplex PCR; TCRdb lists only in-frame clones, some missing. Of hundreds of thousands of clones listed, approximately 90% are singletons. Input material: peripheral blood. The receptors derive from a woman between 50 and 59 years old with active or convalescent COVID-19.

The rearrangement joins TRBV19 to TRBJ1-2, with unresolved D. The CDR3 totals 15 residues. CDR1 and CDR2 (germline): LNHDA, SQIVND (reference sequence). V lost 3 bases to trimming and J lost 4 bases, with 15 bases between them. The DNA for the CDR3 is TGTGCCAGTAGTATGGATTTCGCGGAACCCTATGGCTACACCTTC. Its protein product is CASSMDFAEPYGYTF.

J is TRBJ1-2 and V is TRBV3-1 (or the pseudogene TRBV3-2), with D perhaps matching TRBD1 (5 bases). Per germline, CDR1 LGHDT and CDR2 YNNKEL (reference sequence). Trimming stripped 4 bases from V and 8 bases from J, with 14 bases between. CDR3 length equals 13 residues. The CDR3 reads CASSPLGAAGYTF. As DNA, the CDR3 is TGTGCCAGCAGCCCCCTTGGGGCAGCGGGCTACACCTTC.

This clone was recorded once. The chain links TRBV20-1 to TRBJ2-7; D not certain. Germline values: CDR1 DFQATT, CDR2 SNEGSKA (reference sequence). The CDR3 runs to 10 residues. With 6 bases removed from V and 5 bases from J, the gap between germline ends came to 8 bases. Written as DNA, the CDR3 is TGCAGTGCAGCAGGCAACGAGCAGTACTTC. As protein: CSAAGNEQYF.

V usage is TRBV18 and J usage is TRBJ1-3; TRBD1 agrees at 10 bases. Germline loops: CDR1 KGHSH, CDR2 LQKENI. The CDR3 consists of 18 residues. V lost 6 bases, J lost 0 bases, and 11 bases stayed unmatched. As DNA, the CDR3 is TGTGCCAGCTCGCCAAAGGGACAGGGGACGAGCTCTGGAAACACCATATATTTT. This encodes CASSPKGQGTSSGNTIYF.

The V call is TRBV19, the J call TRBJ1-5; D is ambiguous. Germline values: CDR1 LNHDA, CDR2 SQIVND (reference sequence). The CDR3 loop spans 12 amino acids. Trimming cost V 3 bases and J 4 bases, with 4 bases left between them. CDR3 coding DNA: TGTGCCAGTAGTATCCGTAATCAGCCCCAGCATTTT. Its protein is CASSIRNQPQHF.

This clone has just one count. The chain's CDR3 is CATSMTGIDQPQHF. In DNA form, the CDR3 reads TGTGCCACCAGCATGACAGGGATCGATCAGCCCCAGCATTTT. The chain combines TRBV15 with TRBJ1-5; TRBD1 aligns across 7 bases. The CDR3 is made up of 14 amino acids. From germline, CDR1 is LNHNV and CDR2 YYDKDF (reference sequence). V trimming: 4 bases; J trimming: 5 bases; junction bases outside the gene matches: 5.

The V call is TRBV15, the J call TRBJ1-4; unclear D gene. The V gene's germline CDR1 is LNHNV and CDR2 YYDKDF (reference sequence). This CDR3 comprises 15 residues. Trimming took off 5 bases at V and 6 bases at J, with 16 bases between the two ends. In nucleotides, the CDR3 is TGTGCCACCAGCCGCCGTTTCCTTGTAGATGAAAAACTGTTTTTT. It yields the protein CATSRRFLVDEKLFF.

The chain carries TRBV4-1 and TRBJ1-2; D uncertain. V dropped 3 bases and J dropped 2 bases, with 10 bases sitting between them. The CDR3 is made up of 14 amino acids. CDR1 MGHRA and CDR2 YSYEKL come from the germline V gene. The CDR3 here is CASSQTQINYGYTF. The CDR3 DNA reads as TGCGCCAGCAGCCAGACACAGATAAACTATGGCTACACCTTC.

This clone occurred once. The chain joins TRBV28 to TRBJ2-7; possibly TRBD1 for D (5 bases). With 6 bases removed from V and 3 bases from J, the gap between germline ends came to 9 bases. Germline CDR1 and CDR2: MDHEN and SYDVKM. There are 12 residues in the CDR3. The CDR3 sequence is CASSQGLYEQYF. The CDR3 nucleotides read TGTGCCAGCAGCCAGGGTCTCTACGAGCAGTACTTC. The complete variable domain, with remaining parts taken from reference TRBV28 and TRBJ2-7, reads DVKVTQSSRYLVKRTGEKVFLECVQDMDHENMFWYRQDPGLGLRLIYFSYDVKMKEKGDIPEGYSVSREKKERFSLILESASTNQTSMYLCASSQGLYEQYFGPGTRLTVT.

The CDR3 DNA follows: TGTGCCAGTAGTATACGGGGTCATACGCAGTATTTT. Encoded protein: CASSIRGHTQYF. The chain has TRBV19 and TRBJ2-3, with D tentatively TRBD2 (5 bases). This CDR3 comprises 12 residues. The germline V gene has CDR1 LNHDA and CDR2 SQIVND (reference sequence). Deletions cut 2 bases from V and 7 bases from J, with 7 bases between.

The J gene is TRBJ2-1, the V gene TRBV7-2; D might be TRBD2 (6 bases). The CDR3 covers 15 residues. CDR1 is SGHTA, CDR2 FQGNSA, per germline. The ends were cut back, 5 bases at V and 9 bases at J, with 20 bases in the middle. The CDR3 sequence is CASSPGAGRPGEQFF. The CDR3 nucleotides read TGTGCCAGCAGCCCAGGTGCGGGGAGGCCCGGTGAGCAGTTCTTC.

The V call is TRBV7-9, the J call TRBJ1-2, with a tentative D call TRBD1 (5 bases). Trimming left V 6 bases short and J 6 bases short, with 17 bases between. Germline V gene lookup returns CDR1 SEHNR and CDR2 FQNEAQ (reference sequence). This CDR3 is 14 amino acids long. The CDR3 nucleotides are TGTGCCAGCAGTGTCGGGGGGAGTATGGATGGCTACACCTTC. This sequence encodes CASSVGGSMDGYTF. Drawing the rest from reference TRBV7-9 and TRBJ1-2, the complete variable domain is DTGVSQNPRHKITKRGQNVTFRCDPISEHNRLYWYRQTLGQGPEFLTYFQNEAQLEKSRLLSDRFSAERPKGSFSTLEIQRTEQGDSAMYLCASSVGGSMDGYTFGSGTRLTVV.

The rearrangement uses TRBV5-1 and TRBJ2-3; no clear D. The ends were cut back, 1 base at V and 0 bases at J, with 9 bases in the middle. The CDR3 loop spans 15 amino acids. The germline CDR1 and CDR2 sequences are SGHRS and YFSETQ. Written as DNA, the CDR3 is TGCGCCAGCAGCTTGCCAATTACTAGCACAGATACGCAGTATTTT. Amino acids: CASSLPITSTDTQYF.

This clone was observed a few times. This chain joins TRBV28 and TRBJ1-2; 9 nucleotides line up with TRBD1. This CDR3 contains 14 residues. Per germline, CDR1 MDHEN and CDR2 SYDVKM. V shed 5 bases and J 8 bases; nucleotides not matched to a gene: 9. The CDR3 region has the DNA TGTGCCAGCAGTGGGGACAGGGTTGTAGTCGGCTACACCTTC. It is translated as CASSGDRVVVGYTF.

The CDR3 region is CASRRDTYYEQYF. In nucleotides, the CDR3 is TGCGCCAGCAGACGGGACACTTACTACGAGCAGTACTTC. The chain recombines TRBV5-1 with TRBJ2-7; possibly TRBD1 for D (6 bases). V was clipped by 5 bases and J by 3 bases, with 12 bases between them. The CDR3 sequence is 13 residues long. Germline CDR1 is SGHRS and CDR2 is YFSETQ. Using reference TRBV5-1 and TRBJ2-7 for the parts outside the CDR3, the full variable domain is KAGVTQTPRYLIKTRGQQVTLSCSPISGHRSVSWYQQTPGQGLQFLFEYFSETQRNKGNFPGRFSGRQFSNSRSEMNVSTLELGDSALYLCASRRDTYYEQYFGPGTRLTVT.